Sequencing of this TCR beta chain was carried out in a study of STAT3 mutations in large granular lymphocyte leukemia. Details on this clone: Its specificity is unknown.

Profiling relied on immunoSEQ multiplex PCR, and the TCRdb table lists in-frame clones only, not all of them. The data contain tens of thousands of clones, 80% to 85% of them singletons. Whole-study findings and limits: Variable sampling intervals and differing treatment regimens complicated linking therapy response to TCR clonal burden changes. Every T-cell large granular lymphocyte leukemia patient had at least one immunodominant TCR beta clonotype.

This receptor was taken from a human donor with T large granular lymphocyte leukemia. Some clones in this sample may be carry-over from other donors' samples. Sequencing was done on a sample of PBMCs.

This CDR3 is CASSLPPSYEQYF. CDR3 nucleotide sequence: TGTGCCAGCAGTCTTCCACCCTCCTACGAGCAGTACTTC. The gene calls are TRBV5-4 and TRBJ2-7; D unresolved. V lost 5 bases and J lost 0, with 9 bases in between. CDR3 length: 13 residues. The V gene's germline CDR1 is SGHNT and CDR2 YYREEE (reference sequence).